Presented here are 31 T cell receptor beta chains from one specimen sequenced in a study of blood T cell repertoires in COVID-19. The table came from immunoSEQ multiplex PCR; TCRdb's copy has only in-frame clones and leaves some out. The sample contains roughly 160,000 clones, 85% to 90% of which appear only once. The sample was peripheral blood. These receptors were taken from a man aged 18 to 30 with acute or convalescent COVID-19.

The rearrangement links TRBV5-1 to TRBJ1-1; 10 positions match TRBD1. This CDR3 contains 17 residues. Unmatched junction bases numbered 11, after V lost 2 bases and J lost 4 bases. CDR1 and CDR2 (germline): SGHRS, YFSETQ. CDR3 sequence reads: CASSLRVLWDRGTEAFF. The CDR3 nucleotides are TGCGCCAGCAGCTTAAGGGTCCTTTGGGACAGGGGCACTGAAGCTTTCTTT. Filled out from reference TRBV5-1 and TRBJ1-1, the complete variable domain reads KAGVTQTPRYLIKTRGQQVTLSCSPISGHRSVSWYQQTPGQGLQFLFEYFSETQRNKGNFPGRFSGRQFSNSRSEMNVSTLELGDSALYLCASSLRVLWDRGTEAFFGQGTRLTVV.

The chain joins TRBV27 to TRBJ2-1; unclear D gene. Trimming cost V 1 base and J 0 bases, with 10 bases left between them. CDR1 MNHEY and CDR2 SMNVEV come from the germline V gene (reference sequence). The CDR3 spans 16 residues. CDR3 in amino acids: CASSLLPPSSYNEQFF. The CDR3 coding sequence is TGTGCCAGCAGTTTATTACCCCCTAGCTCCTACAATGAGCAGTTCTTC.

The V call is TRBV7-9, the J call TRBJ2-7; D gene unclear. CDR3 length: 13 residues. CDR1 and CDR2 (germline): SEHNR, FQNEAQ (reference sequence). V shed 2 bases and J shed 5 bases, with 10 bases lying between them. CDR3 sequence: CASSLWRPHEQYV. The CDR3 bases are TGTGCCAGCAGCTTATGGAGACCCCACGAGCAGTACGTC.

This chain joins TRBV10-3 and TRBJ1-2, with 7 bases fitting TRBD1. Trimming took 6 bases from V and 2 from J; bases not matched to a gene: 3. CDR3 length: 13 amino acids. Germline assignment: CDR1 ENHRY and CDR2 SYGVKD. The CDR3 is CAIRETGNYGYTF. The CDR3 region has the DNA TGTGCCATCAGGGAGACAGGGAACTATGGCTACACCTTC.

This chain uses TRBV5-1 with TRBJ1-6, with 8 bases lining up with TRBD1. The ends lost 3 bases at V and 6 bases at J; junction bases unmatched: 11. The CDR3 is made up of 17 amino acids. Germline V gene sequence: CDR1 SGHRS, CDR2 YFSETQ. The CDR3 here is CASSSEPQGARNSPLHF. In DNA, the CDR3 is TGCGCCAGCAGCTCGGAGCCCCAGGGGGCTCGTAATTCACCCCTCCACTTT.

The rearrangement joins TRBV7-9 to TRBJ2-3; D gene ambiguous. This CDR3 region has 14 residues. Trimming removed 5 bases at V and 6 bases at J, with 15 bases between. Germline lookup yields CDR1 SEHNR and CDR2 FQNEAQ (reference sequence). This CDR3 reads CASSLPALWDTQYF. The CDR3 DNA is TGTGCCAGCAGCCTCCCTGCGCTCTGGGATACGCAGTATTTT.

This chain uses TRBV2 with TRBJ1-4, with D possibly TRBD1 on 5 matching bases. Germline V CDR1 and CDR2: SNHLY, FYNNEI. CDR3 length equals 14 residues. V shed 8 bases and J shed 5 bases, with 15 bases lying between them. The CDR3 loop reads CASVDPQGNEKLFF. As DNA, the CDR3 is TGTGCCAGCGTCGATCCCCAGGGAAATGAAAAACTGTTTTTT.

This clone was observed once. The chain combines TRBV5-1 with TRBJ2-5; 7 nucleotides align to TRBD1. CDR3 size: 16 residues. V gave up 1 base and J gave up 1 base; unmatched junction bases: 7. Germline V gene lookup returns CDR1 SGHRS and CDR2 YFSETQ. The CDR3 sequence: CASSLTGQSLQETQYF. DNA for the CDR3: TGCGCCAGCAGCTTGACGGGACAGAGCCTCCAAGAGACCCAGTACTTC.

This clone was counted a few times. The chain employs TRBV5-1 and TRBJ1-6; D is unresolved. The CDR3 is 16 residues long. Trimming cost V 0 bases and J 0 bases, with 7 bases left between them. Looked up from germline, CDR1 is SGHRS and CDR2 is YFSETQ. CDR3 region: CASSLGESSYNSPLHF. DNA for the CDR3: TGCGCCAGCAGCTTGGGGGAGAGCTCCTATAATTCACCCCTCCACTTT.

The CDR3 sequence: CSEEASTDTQYF. The DNA for the CDR3 is TGCAGCGAGGAGGCGAGCACAGATACGCAGTATTTT. The chain uses TRBV29-1 and TRBJ2-3; D may be TRBD2 (5 bases). V was cut by 7 bases and J by 0 bases, with 8 bases left in between. CDR3 length: 12 amino acids. Germline values: CDR1 SQVTM, CDR2 ANQGSEA.

This sequence joins TRBV15 and TRBJ1-6; 7 bases are a match to TRBD1. The V segment lost 0 bases and the J segment 7 bases; nucleotides outside the gene matches: 12. Germline V lookup: CDR1 LNHNV, CDR2 YYDKDF (reference sequence). This CDR3 region has 18 residues. The CDR3 protein is CATSRDRQGGLWNSPLHF. The CDR3 DNA reads TGTGCCACCAGCAGAGATCGCCAAGGGGGCCTTTGGAATTCACCCCTCCACTTT.

The V call is TRBV2, the J call TRBJ2-7, with 8 nucleotides matching TRBD1. Looked up from germline, CDR1 is SNHLY and CDR2 is FYNNEI. Germline trimming cut 5 bases from V and 7 bases from J; bases unmatched to any gene: 7. The CDR3 covers 13 residues. The CDR3 here is CASSMLRDREQYV. CDR3 nucleotide sequence: TGTGCCAGCAGTATGCTCCGGGACAGGGAGCAGTACGTC.

The chain couples TRBV20-1 to TRBJ2-5, with D uncertain. Between the trimmed V and J ends, which lost 3 bases and 2 bases, there was a span of 7 bases. Germline lookup yields CDR1 DFQATT and CDR2 SNEGSKA (reference sequence). The CDR3 length is 12 residues. CDR3 DNA sequence: TGCAGTGCTAGTGCAGTGCAAGAGACCCAGTACTTC. It is translated as CSASAVQETQYF.

The chain employs TRBV28 and TRBJ1-5; D is ambiguous. The V and J ends lost 8 bases and 0 bases respectively, with 8 bases between them. This CDR3 has 13 residues. Per germline, CDR1 MDHEN and CDR2 SYDVKM. CDR3 sequence (DNA): TGTGCCAGCGGAGGTTCTAGCAATCAGCCCCAGCATTTT. Its translation is CASGGSSNQPQHF. The variable domain in full, with the rest retrieved from reference TRBV28 and TRBJ1-5, is DVKVTQSSRYLVKRTGEKVFLECVQDMDHENMFWYRQDPGLGLRLIYFSYDVKMKEKGDIPEGYSVSREKKERFSLILESASTNQTSMYLCASGGSSNQPQHFGDGTRLSIL.

This clone was recorded a few times. CDR3: CASSSGQVYQETQYF. In DNA, the CDR3 is TGTGCCAGCAGTTCAGGGCAGGTTTACCAAGAGACCCAGTACTTC. J is TRBJ2-5 and V is TRBV11-2, with D tentatively TRBD1 (5 bases). V was trimmed by 6 bases and J by 0 bases, leaving 14 bases between them. CDR3 length: 15 amino acids. Germline-derived CDR1 and CDR2 are SGHAT and FQNNGV.

This clone was detected only a few times. The chain recombines TRBV29-1 with TRBJ1-2; D is unclear. Trimming cost V 0 bases and J 8 bases, with 13 bases left between them. This CDR3 is built from 13 residues. Germline CDR1 SQVTM, CDR2 ANQGSEA. In nucleotides, the CDR3 is TGCAGCGTTGAAGAGGTTATCGCGGAAGGCTACACCTTC. It yields the protein CSVEEVIAEGYTF.

The rearrangement uses TRBV6-5 and TRBJ1-1; a possible D gene is TRBD1 (6 bases). The ends were cut back, 5 bases at V and 5 bases at J, with 12 bases in the middle. Germline CDR1 is MNHEY and CDR2 is SVGAGI. The CDR3 consists of 13 residues. This CDR3 reads CASSRTDATEAFF. As DNA, the CDR3 is TGTGCCAGCAGTCGGACAGATGCTACTGAAGCTTTCTTT.

This clone was counted a single time. This sequence joins TRBV15 and TRBJ2-2; 7 bases match TRBD1. After removal of 3 bases from V and 2 bases from J, the junction contained 18 bases not matched to a gene. The CDR3 has 20 amino acids. The germline CDR1 and CDR2 sequences are LNHNV and YYDKDF (reference sequence). CDR3 DNA sequence: TGTGCCACCAGCAGGCACGGGTGGCGTCGGGACAGAATAAACACCGGGGAGCTGTTTTTT. Translation: CATSRHGWRRDRINTGELFF.

This chain connects TRBV30 to TRBJ2-3; no firm D call. This CDR3 spans 13 amino acids. Germline V gene sequence: CDR1 GTSNPN, CDR2 SVGIG (reference sequence). Between the trimmed V and J ends, which lost 0 bases and 0 bases, there was a span of 4 bases. The CDR3, as DNA: TGTGCCTGGAGTGTACGGAGCACAGATACGCAGTATTTT. It is translated as CAWSVRSTDTQYF.

The rearrangement uses TRBV29-1 and TRBJ2-2; 11 bases align to TRBD1. CDR1 is SQVTM and CDR2 is ANQGSEA in the germline V gene. V dropped 3 bases and J dropped 7; count of bases not matched to a gene: 13. This CDR3 spans 17 amino acids. Here the CDR3 DNA reads TGCAGCGTTGATGACTGGTCAGGACAGGGGGCCGGCGGGGAGCTGTTTTTT. Its protein product is CSVDDWSGQGAGGELFF.

This chain connects TRBV2 to TRBJ1-6; D not certain. The CDR3 length is 12 residues. Trimming shortened V by 7 bases and J by 6 bases, and 7 bases separated the two germline ends. Germline V gene data show CDR1 as SNHLY and CDR2 as FYNNEI. CDR3 in DNA: TGTGCCAGCACTTACACTAATTCACCCCTCCACTTT. Protein sequence: CASTYTNSPLHF.

The genes are TRBV7-9 and TRBJ1-2; D is unclear. V was shortened by 3 bases and J by 4 bases, with 9 bases between the two germline ends. Germline V gene lookup returns CDR1 SEHNR and CDR2 FQNEAQ (reference sequence). The CDR3 contains 13 residues. For the CDR3, the DNA is TGTGCCAGCAGCTTGCAGAACCTCTATGGCTACACCTTC. Amino acids: CASSLQNLYGYTF. The complete variable domain, with remaining parts taken from reference TRBV7-9 and TRBJ1-2, reads DTGVSQNPRHKITKRGQNVTFRCDPISEHNRLYWYRQTLGQGPEFLTYFQNEAQLEKSRLLSDRFSAERPKGSFSTLEIQRTEQGDSAMYLCASSLQNLYGYTFGSGTRLTVV.

This rearrangement joins TRBV18 to TRBJ1-4; unclear D gene. Germline V gene sequence: CDR1 KGHSH, CDR2 LQKENI. The CDR3 runs 17 residues. V lost 0 bases to trimming and J lost 4 bases, with 15 bases between them. Here the CDR3 DNA reads TGTGCCAGCTCACCACCGATCGGGGAGGGCAATAATGAAAAACTGTTTTTT. Residues: CASSPPIGEGNNEKLFF.

The chain employs TRBV5-4 and TRBJ1-2; 7 bases match TRBD1. V dropped 4 bases and J dropped 6; count of bases not matched to a gene: 6. The germline V gene encodes CDR1 SGHNT and CDR2 YYREEE (reference sequence). The CDR3 totals 13 residues. CDR3 nucleotide sequence: TGTGCCAGCAGCCTGGACAGGTTAGATGGCTACACCTTC. This gives the protein CASSLDRLDGYTF.

In its sample, this clone was seen a few times. The chain couples TRBV7-9 to TRBJ1-1, with 11 bases that match TRBD1. J gave up 2 bases and V 1 base, and 3 bases lay outside the gene matches. Germline-derived CDR1 and CDR2 are SEHNR and FQNEAQ (reference sequence). The CDR3 runs 16 residues. CDR3 DNA sequence: TGTGCCAGCAGCTTAGGGACAGGGGGCCTCAACACTGAAGCTTTCTTT. Its protein is CASSLGTGGLNTEAFF.

The gene calls are TRBV5-1 and TRBJ1-2, with 7 bases aligning to TRBD1. This CDR3 comprises 13 residues. Looked up from germline, CDR1 is SGHRS and CDR2 is YFSETQ. Germline trimming cut 0 bases from V and 8 bases from J; bases unmatched to any gene: 4. The CDR3 sequence is CASSLDTGVGYTF. For the CDR3, the DNA is TGCGCCAGCAGCTTGGATACAGGGGTCGGCTACACCTTC.

This chain connects TRBV2 to TRBJ2-7, with D unresolved. The germline V and J ends were trimmed by 4 bases and 0 bases, with 10 bases remaining between them. CDR3 length: 14 residues. In germline, CDR1 is SNHLY, CDR2 FYNNEI. The CDR3 loop reads CASSVSEHSYEQYF. The CDR3, as DNA: TGTGCCAGCAGTGTTTCAGAACACTCCTACGAGCAGTACTTC. Variable domain in full (rest from reference TRBV2 and TRBJ2-7): EPEVTQTPSHQVTQMGQEVILRCVPISNHLYFYWYRQILGQKVEFLVSFYNNEISEKSEIFDDQFSVERPDGSNFTLKIRSTKLEDSAMYFCASSVSEHSYEQYFGPGTRLTVT.

V is TRBV6-5 and J is TRBJ2-5, with 7 bases matching TRBD1. Per germline, CDR1 MNHEY and CDR2 SVGAGI. This CDR3 spans 14 amino acids. The V gene end was trimmed by 6 bases and the J gene end by 2 bases; junction bases not matched to a gene: 6. CDR3 residues: CASRRTGLQETQYF. CDR3 DNA: TGTGCCAGCAGACGGACAGGACTTCAAGAGACCCAGTACTTC.

The chain couples TRBV7-9 to TRBJ2-2; weak D call: TRBD1 (5 bases). The CDR3 spans 16 residues. The V end lost 5 bases, the J end lost 1 base, and 14 bases lay between the germline ends. CDR1 is SEHNR, CDR2 FQNEAQ, per germline (reference sequence). CDR3 in DNA: TGTGCCAGCAGCCCCACCAGGGAATTGAACACCGGGGAGCTGTTTTTT. Protein product: CASSPTRELNTGELFF.

The chain employs TRBV27 and TRBJ2-5; the match to TRBD1 covers 7 bases. After removal of 5 bases from V and 3 bases from J, the junction contained 9 bases not matched to a gene. Germline lookup yields CDR1 MNHEY and CDR2 SMNVEV (reference sequence). The CDR3 contains 15 residues. The CDR3 here is CASSGTGTAEETQYF. CDR3 DNA: TGTGCCAGCAGTGGAACAGGGACAGCCGAAGAGACCCAGTACTTC.

The gene calls are TRBV6-5 and TRBJ2-5; 7 bases align to TRBD1. The CDR3 runs to 16 residues. Germline CDR1 MNHEY, CDR2 SVGAGI. V shed 0 bases and J 3 bases; nucleotides not matched to a gene: 7. In nucleotides, the CDR3 is TGTGCCAGCAGTTACTCTCTGAACAGGGGAAAAGAGACCCAGTACTTC. Protein product: CASSYSLNRGKETQYF.